These 12 T cell receptor beta chains were sequenced from one sample in a study of technical replicates of blood from a handful of donors. Clones were read by immunoSEQ multiplex PCR, and TCRdb kept only the in-frame ones, dropping some. The sample includes tens of thousands of clones, roughly 94% of them seen just once. Sequenced: T cells isolated from PBMCs. The receptors shown here come from a human donor in good health.

This rearrangement joins TRBV5-6 to TRBJ2-7; 12 bases are a match to TRBD1. This CDR3 is 14 amino acids long. Trimming took 4 bases from V and 5 from J; bases not matched to a gene: 4. Germline CDR1 is SGHDT and CDR2 is YYEEEE. The DNA for the CDR3 is TGTGCCAGCAGCCCGGGACAGGGGGCCAACGAGCAGTACTTC. This codes for CASSPGQGANEQYF.

The J gene is TRBJ2-5, the V gene TRBV4-1; the match to TRBD1 covers 7 bases. Germline CDR1 is MGHRA and CDR2 is YSYEKL. CDR3 length: 14 residues. Trimming took 5 bases from V and 5 from J; bases not matched to a gene: 8. CDR3 amino acids: CASSTRGGSETQYF. DNA for the CDR3: TGCGCCAGCAGCACGCGAGGGGGCTCGGAGACCCAGTACTTC.

The genes are TRBV6-6 and TRBJ2-3; TRBD1 agrees at 9 bases. Germline lookup yields CDR1 MNHNY and CDR2 SVGAGI (reference sequence). The CDR3 covers 15 residues. The junction had 5 bases not matched to a gene; V was cut back by 3 bases and J by 4 bases. The CDR3 nucleotides read TGTGCCAGCAGTTATAGTACAGGGGGCCCAGATACGCAGTATTTT. Its protein product is CASSYSTGGPDTQYF.

The V gene is TRBV7-9, the J gene TRBJ2-3; TRBD1 might be the D (6 bases). CDR3 length: 15 amino acids. The germline V gene has CDR1 SEHNR and CDR2 FQNEAQ (reference sequence). V was pared by 9 bases and J by 2 bases, with 18 bases between. The CDR3 region has the DNA TGTGCCAGTGCGACTTTCAGGGGAAACACAGATACGCAGTATTTT. This gives the protein CASATFRGNTDTQYF.

The chain has TRBV7-9 and TRBJ2-7; the match to TRBD1 covers 10 bases. CDR3 length: 14 residues. Germline loops: CDR1 SEHNR, CDR2 FQNEAQ (reference sequence). The V segment lost 3 bases and the J segment 4 bases; nucleotides outside the gene matches: 3. CDR3 DNA: TGTGCCAGCAGCTTCGGACAGGGGGGGTACGAGCAGTACTTC. As protein: CASSFGQGGYEQYF.

This chain links TRBV7-9 with TRBJ2-3, with 9 bases aligning to TRBD2. Germline V gene sequence: CDR1 SEHNR, CDR2 FQNEAQ (reference sequence). J lost 4 bases, V lost 4 bases, and 3 bases had no gene match. The CDR3 length is 14 residues. The chain's CDR3 is CASSYAGGADTQYF. The DNA for the CDR3 is TGTGCCAGCAGCTACGCGGGAGGGGCAGATACGCAGTATTTT.

The chain recombines TRBV19 with TRBJ1-1; 11 bases fit TRBD1. CDR3 size: 16 residues. Unmatched junction bases numbered 4, after V lost 1 base and J lost 3 bases. Looked up from germline, CDR1 is LNHDA and CDR2 is SQIVND (reference sequence). The CDR3 DNA reads as TGTGCCAGTAGTATAGGGACAGGGGGCAAGTACACTGAAGCTTTCTTT. Amino acid sequence: CASSIGTGGKYTEAFF.

This chain connects TRBV11-2 to TRBJ2-2, with unresolved D. V lost 0 bases, J lost 0 bases, and 8 bases lay in between. This CDR3 contains 16 residues. Germline CDR1 is SGHAT and CDR2 is FQNNGV. The CDR3, as DNA: TGTGCCAGCAGCTTAGAGGTTCCGGCGAACACCGGGGAGCTGTTTTTT. Residues: CASSLEVPANTGELFF.

The rearrangement links TRBV5-1 to TRBJ2-2; D gene unclear. From germline, CDR1 is SGHRS and CDR2 YFSETQ. The CDR3 runs 14 residues. V dropped 0 bases and J dropped 3 bases, with 6 bases sitting between them. CDR3 sequence (DNA): TGCGCCAGCAGCTTGGGACTTTACACCGGGGAGCTGTTTTTT. It translates to CASSLGLYTGELFF.

The chain employs TRBV6-1 and TRBJ2-1; TRBD2 might be the D (6 bases). Looked up from germline, CDR1 is MNHNS and CDR2 is SASEGT. Trimming took off 1 base at V and 0 bases at J, with 7 bases between the two ends. This CDR3 is 15 amino acids long. CDR3 sequence: CASSEDGSSYNEQFF. In DNA, the CDR3 is TGTGCCAGCAGTGAAGACGGGAGCTCCTACAATGAGCAGTTCTTC.

The V gene is TRBV7-9, the J gene TRBJ1-2, with 7 positions matching TRBD1. The CDR3 has 15 residues. The J segment lost 2 bases and the V segment lost 6 bases, leaving 9 bases of the junction unmatched. Germline CDR1 reads SEHNR; CDR2 reads FQNEAQ (reference sequence). The CDR3 nucleotides read TGTGCCAGCAGTTCGCCAGGGACAGAGAACTATGGCTACACCTTC. Translation gives CASSSPGTENYGYTF. Full variable domain (outside the CDR3, taken from reference TRBV7-9 and TRBJ1-2): DTGVSQNPRHKITKRGQNVTFRCDPISEHNRLYWYRQTLGQGPEFLTYFQNEAQLEKSRLLSDRFSAERPKGSFSTLEIQRTEQGDSAMYLCASSSPGTENYGYTFGSGTRLTVV.

J is TRBJ2-1 and V is TRBV7-2; D is possibly TRBD2 (6 bases). Germline lookup yields CDR1 SGHTA and CDR2 FQGNSA. This CDR3 spans 14 amino acids. V was cut by 3 bases and J by 5 bases, with 11 bases left in between. CDR3 residues: CASSFLAFHNEQFF. The CDR3 DNA sequence: TGTGCCAGCAGCTTCCTAGCGTTTCACAATGAGCAGTTCTTC. Full variable domain (remainder filled in from reference TRBV7-2 and TRBJ2-1): GAGVSQSPSNKVTEKGKDVELRCDPISGHTALYWYRQSLGQGLEFLIYFQGNSAPDKSGLPSDRFSAERTGGSVSTLTIQRTQQEDSAVYLCASSFLAFHNEQFFGPGTRLTVL.